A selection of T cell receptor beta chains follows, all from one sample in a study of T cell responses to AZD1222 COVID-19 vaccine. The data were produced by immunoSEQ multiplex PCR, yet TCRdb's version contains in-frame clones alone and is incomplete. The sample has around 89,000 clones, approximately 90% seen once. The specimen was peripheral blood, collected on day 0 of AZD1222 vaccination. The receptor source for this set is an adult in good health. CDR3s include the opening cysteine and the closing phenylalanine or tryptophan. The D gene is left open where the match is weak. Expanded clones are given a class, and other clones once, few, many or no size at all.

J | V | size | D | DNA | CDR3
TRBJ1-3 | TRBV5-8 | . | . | TGTGCCAGCAGCTCTTCCCTGAGGTTAGCTGGAAACACCATATATTTT | CASSSSLRLAGNTIYF
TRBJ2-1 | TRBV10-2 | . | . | TGCGCCAGCAGTAGACGAACCAATGAGCAGTTCTTC | CASSRRTNEQFF
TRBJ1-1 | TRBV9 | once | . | TGTGCCAGCAGCGTAAGAGGACAGTTCGATACTGAAGCTTTCTTT | CASSVRGQFDTEAFF
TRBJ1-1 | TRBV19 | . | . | TGTGCCAGTACCTCCTCTTGGTCGGCCCACACTGAAGCTTTCTTT | CASTSSWSAHTEAFF
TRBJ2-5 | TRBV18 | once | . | TGTGCCAGCTCAATAACAGGGTTGGAGACCCAGTACTTC | CASSITGLETQYF
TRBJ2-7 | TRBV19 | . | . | TGTGCCAGTAGTTACGACTACGCCTACGAGCAGTACTTC | CASSYDYAYEQYF
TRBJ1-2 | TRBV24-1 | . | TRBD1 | TGTGCCACCAGTGACCACGGACAGGGGAATGGCTACACCTTC | CATSDHGQGNGYTF
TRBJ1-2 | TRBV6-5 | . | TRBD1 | TGTGCCAGCACGACCCGGGACAGGGATTTTTATGGCTACACCTTC | CASTTRDRDFYGYTF
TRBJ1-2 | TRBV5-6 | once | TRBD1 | TGTGCCAGCAGCTTGACCAAGGACAGGTGGGTGAAAGGCTACACCTTC | CASSLTKDRWVKGYTF
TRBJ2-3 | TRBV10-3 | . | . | TGTGCCATCAGTGGTCGGGGGGCCACAGATACGCAGTATTTT | CAISGRGATDTQYF
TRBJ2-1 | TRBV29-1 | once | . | TGCACCCAGGGGAGCTCCTACAATGAGCAGTTCTTC | CTQGSSYNEQFF
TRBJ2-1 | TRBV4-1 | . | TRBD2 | TGCGCCAGCAGCCAACGACTAGCGGGGAACAATGAGCAGTTCTTC | CASSQRLAGNNEQFF
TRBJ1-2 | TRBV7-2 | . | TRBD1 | TGTGCCAGCAGCTTAGGGGACAGTGTCTATGGCTACACCTTC | CASSLGDSVYGYTF
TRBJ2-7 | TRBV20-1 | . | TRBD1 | TGCAGTGCTAGTAAGGCGACAGGGCTTCCCTACGAGCAGTACTTC | CSASKATGLPYEQYF
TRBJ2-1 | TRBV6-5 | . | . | TGTGCCAGCAGTTACGCCGGGGGCAATGAGCAGTTCTTC | CASSYAGGNEQFF
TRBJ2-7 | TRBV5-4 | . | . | TGTGCCAGCAGCTTGGCCGGGAACGAGCAGTACTTC | CASSLAGNEQYF
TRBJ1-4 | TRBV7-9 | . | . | TGTGCCAGCAGCCCTTCCAGGGTAACTAATGAAAAACTGTTTTTT | CASSPSRVTNEKLFF
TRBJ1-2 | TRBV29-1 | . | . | TGCAGCGCCCTAACAGGGACCTATGGCTACACCTTC | CSALTGTYGYTF
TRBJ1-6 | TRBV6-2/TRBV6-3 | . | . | TGTGCCAGCAGTTTCCCTGACACGATCGGTTCACCCCTCCACTTT | CASSFPDTIGSPLHF
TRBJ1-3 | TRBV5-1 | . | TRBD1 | TGCGCCAGCAGCTCTACAGGGGGCCTGACTGGAAACACCATATATTTT | CASSSTGGLTGNTIYF
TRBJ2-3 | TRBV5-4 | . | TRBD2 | TGTGCCAGCAGCTTGGCTGTAGCGGGGGGGTTCATGCAGTATTTT | CASSLAVAGGFMQYF
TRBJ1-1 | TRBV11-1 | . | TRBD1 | TGTGCCAGCAGCTCGGGACAGGGGTACACTGAAGCTTTCTTT | CASSSGQGYTEAFF
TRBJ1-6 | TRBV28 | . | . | TGTGCCAGCAGTTCGGAGGGATCACACATCTCGGCACCCCTCCACTTT | CASSSEGSHISAPLHF
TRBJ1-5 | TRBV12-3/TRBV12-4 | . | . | TGTGCCAGCAGTTTCAGGGCCAATCAGCCCCAGCATTTT | CASSFRANQPQHF
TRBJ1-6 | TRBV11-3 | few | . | TGTGCCAGCAGCACTGGCGGGACGACAAATTCACCCCTCCACTTT | CASSTGGTTNSPLHF
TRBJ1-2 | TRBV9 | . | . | TGTGCCAGCAGCGTCCCAGACTGGTATGGCTACACCTTC | CASSVPDWYGYTF
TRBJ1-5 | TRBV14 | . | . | TGTGCCAGCAGCCAAGCCTCCACCCCGAATAGCAATCAGCCCCAGCATTTT | CASSQASTPNSNQPQHF
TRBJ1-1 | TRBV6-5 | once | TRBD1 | TGTGCCAGCAGTTACGAGGGGGCCGAGACTGAAGCTTTCTTT | CASSYEGAETEAFF
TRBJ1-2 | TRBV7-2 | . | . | TGTGCCAGCAGCCCGGAGGGAGGGAGGCATGGCTACACCTTC | CASSPEGGRHGYTF
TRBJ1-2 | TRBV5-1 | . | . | TGCGCCAGCAGCTTGGTATCGGGGCCCCGGACGCCTAACTATGGCTACACCTTC | CASSLVSGPRTPNYGYTF
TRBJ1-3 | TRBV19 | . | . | TGTGCCAGTAGTACCGTATACACCGGATCTGGAAACACCATATATTTT | CASSTVYTGSGNTIYF
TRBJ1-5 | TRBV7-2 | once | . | TGTGCCAGCAGCACCTCGAAAGGGAACGGCCAGCCCCAGCATTTT | CASSTSKGNGQPQHF
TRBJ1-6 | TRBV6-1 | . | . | TGTGCCAGCAGTGAAGCGCAGTCGGCCCTCCACTTT | CASSEAQSALHF
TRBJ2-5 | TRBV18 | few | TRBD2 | TGTGCCAGCTCACCACCGGGACTAGCGGGAGAGACCCAGTACTTC | CASSPPGLAGETQYF
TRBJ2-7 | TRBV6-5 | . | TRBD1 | TGTGCCAGCAGCCGCACTGGGACAGTCGACGAGCAGTACTTC | CASSRTGTVDEQYF
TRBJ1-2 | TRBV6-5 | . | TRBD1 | TGTGCCAGCAGTACTAGACAGGGGGCCTATGGCTACACCTTC | CASSTRQGAYGYTF
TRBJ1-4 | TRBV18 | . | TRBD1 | TGTGCCAGCTCACCAGGACAGGGAAATGAAAAACTGTTTTTT | CASSPGQGNEKLFF
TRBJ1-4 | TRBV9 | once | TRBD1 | TGTGCCAGCAGCGTAGGGACAGGGGGCCGGTTGTGTGAAAAACTGTTTTTT | CASSVGTGGRLCEKLFF
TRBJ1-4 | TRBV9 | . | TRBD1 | TGTGCCAGCAGCCTACAGGGGTTTGTAGCTAATGAAAAACTGTTTTTT | CASSLQGFVANEKLFF
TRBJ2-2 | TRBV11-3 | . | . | TGTGCCAGCAGCTTCGACAGATCCACCGGGGAGCTGTTTTTT | CASSFDRSTGELFF
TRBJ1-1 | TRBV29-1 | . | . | TGCAGCGTTGGGGTCACTGAAGCTTTCTTT | CSVGVTEAFF
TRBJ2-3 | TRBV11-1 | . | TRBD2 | TGTGCCAGCAGCTTAGGTCGGCTAGCGGCCGCAGATACGCAGTATTTT | CASSLGRLAAADTQYF
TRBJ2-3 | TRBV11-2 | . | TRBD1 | TGTGCCAGCAGCTCCCCACAGGGGTTGAGTAATACGCAGTATTTT | CASSSPQGLSNTQYF
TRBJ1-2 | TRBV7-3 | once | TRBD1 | TGTGCCAGCAGCACCGGACAGGGTGATAACTATGGCTACACCTTC | CASSTGQGDNYGYTF
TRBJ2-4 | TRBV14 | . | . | TGTGCCAGCAGCCGCGGGGCCAAAAACATTCAGTACTTC | CASSRGAKNIQYF
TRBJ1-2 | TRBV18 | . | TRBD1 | TGTGCCAGCTCACCGAGCCCCCCGGCGGGACAGGGGAGGATAAACTATGGCTACACCTTC | CASSPSPPAGQGRINYGYTF
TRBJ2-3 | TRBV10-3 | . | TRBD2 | TGTGCCATCAGTGAGTCGATGGGGCTAGCGGGGGGGCGGAGCACAGATACGCAGTATTTT | CAISESMGLAGGRSTDTQYF
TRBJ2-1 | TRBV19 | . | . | TGTGCCAGTAGTCGCAGTCGGAATGAGCAGTTCTTC | CASSRSRNEQFF
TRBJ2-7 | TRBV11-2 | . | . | TGTGCCAGCAGCTGGGGTACTGGCTCCTACGAGCAGTACTTC | CASSWGTGSYEQYF
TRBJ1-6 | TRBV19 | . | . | TGTGCCAGTAGTACACAGGGTTGGCTCAATTCACCCCTCCACTTT | CASSTQGWLNSPLHF